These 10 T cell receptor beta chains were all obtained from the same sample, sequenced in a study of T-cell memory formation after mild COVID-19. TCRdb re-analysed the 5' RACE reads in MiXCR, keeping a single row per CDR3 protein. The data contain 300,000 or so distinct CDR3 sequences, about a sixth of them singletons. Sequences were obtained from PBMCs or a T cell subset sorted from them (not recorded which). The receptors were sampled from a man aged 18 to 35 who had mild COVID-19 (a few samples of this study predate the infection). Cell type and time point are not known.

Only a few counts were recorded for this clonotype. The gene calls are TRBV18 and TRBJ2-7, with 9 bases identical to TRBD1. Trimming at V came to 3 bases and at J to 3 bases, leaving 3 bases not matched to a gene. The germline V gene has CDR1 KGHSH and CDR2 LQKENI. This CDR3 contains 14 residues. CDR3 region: CASSPSGQGYEQYF. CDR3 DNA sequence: TGTGCCAGCTCACCTTCGGGACAGGGCTACGAGCAGTACTTC.

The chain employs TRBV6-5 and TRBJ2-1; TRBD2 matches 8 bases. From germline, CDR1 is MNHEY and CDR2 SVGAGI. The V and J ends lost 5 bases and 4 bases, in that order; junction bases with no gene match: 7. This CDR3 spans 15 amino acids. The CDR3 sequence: CASSIVGGAYNEQFF. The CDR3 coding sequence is TGTGCCAGCAGTATTGTCGGGGGGGCATACAATGAGCAGTTCTTC.

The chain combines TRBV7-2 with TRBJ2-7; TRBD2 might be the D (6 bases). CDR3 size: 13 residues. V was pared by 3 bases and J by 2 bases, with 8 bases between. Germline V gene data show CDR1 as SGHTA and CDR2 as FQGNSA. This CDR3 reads CASSFPGAYEQYV. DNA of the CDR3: TGTGCCAGCAGCTTCCCGGGGGCCTACGAGCAGTACGTC.

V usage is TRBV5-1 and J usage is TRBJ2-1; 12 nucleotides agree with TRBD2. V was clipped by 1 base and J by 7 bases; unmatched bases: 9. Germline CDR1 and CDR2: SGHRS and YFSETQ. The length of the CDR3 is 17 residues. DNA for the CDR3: TGCGCCAGCAGCTTGCTCCCTCTAGCGGGGGGGCAGAATGAGCAGTTCTTC. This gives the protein CASSLLPLAGGQNEQFF.

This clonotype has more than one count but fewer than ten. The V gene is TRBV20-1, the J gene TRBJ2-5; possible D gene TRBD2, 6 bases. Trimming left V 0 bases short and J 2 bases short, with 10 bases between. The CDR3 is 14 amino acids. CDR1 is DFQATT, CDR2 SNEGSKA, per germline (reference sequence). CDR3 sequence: CSARDGDWQETQYF. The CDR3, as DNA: TGCAGTGCTAGAGATGGGGACTGGCAAGAGACCCAGTACTTC.

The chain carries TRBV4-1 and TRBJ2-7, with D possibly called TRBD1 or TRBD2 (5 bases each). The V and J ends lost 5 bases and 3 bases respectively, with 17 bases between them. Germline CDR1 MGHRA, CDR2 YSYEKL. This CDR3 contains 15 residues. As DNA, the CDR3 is TGCGCCAGCAGCTACTTCCGGGACGGAAGCTACGAGCAGTACTTC. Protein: CASSYFRDGSYEQYF.

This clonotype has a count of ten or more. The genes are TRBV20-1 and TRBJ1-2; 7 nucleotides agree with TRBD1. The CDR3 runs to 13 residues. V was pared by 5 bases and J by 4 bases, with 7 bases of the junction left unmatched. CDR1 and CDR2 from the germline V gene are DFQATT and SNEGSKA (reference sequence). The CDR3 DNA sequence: TGCAGTGCTCCCGACAGGGACCTCTATGGCTACACCTTC. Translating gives CSAPDRDLYGYTF.

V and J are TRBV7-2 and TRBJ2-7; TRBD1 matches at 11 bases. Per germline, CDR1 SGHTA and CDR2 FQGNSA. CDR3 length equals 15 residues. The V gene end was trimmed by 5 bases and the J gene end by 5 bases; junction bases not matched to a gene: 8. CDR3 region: CASSRVGQGVDEQYF. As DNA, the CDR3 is TGTGCCAGCAGCCGCGTGGGACAGGGGGTCGACGAGCAGTACTTC.

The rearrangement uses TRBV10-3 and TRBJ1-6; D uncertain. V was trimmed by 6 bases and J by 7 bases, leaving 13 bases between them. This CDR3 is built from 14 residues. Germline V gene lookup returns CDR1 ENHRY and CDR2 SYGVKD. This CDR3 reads CAIRDSVGNSPLHF. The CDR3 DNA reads TGTGCCATCAGGGACTCGGTGGGGAATTCACCCCTCCACTTT.

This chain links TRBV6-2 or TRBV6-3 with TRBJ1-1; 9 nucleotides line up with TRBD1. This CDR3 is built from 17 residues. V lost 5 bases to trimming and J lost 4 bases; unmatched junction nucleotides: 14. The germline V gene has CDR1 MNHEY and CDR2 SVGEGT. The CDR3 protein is CASSPGTGFKVRTEAFF. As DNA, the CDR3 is TGTGCCAGCAGTCCCGGGACAGGGTTTAAGGTGCGCACTGAAGCTTTCTTT.